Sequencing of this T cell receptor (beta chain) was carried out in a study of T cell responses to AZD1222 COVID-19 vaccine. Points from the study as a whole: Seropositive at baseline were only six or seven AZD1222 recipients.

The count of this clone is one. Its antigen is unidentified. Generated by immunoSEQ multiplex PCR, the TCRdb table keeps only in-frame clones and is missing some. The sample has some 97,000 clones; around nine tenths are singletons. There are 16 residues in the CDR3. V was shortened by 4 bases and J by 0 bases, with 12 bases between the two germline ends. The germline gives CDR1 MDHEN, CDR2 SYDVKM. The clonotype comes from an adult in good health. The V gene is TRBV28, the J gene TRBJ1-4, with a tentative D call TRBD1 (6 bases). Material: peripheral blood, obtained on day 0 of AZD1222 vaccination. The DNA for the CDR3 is TGTGCCAGCAGTTGGAGGGGGGCCCCAACTAATGAAAAACTGTTTTTT. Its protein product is CASSWRGAPTNEKLFF.